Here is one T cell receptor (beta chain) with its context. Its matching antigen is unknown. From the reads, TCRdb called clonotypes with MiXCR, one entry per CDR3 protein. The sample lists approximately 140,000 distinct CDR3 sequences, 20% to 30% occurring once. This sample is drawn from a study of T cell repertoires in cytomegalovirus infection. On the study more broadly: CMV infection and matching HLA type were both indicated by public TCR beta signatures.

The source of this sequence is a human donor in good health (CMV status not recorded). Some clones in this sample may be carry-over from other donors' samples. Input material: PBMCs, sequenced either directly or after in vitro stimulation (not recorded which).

The CDR3 spells CASRRDTYEQYF. Written as DNA, the CDR3 is TGTGCCAGCAGGAGGGACACCTACGAGCAGTACTTC. The chain recombines TRBV28 with TRBJ2-7; perhaps TRBD1 as D (6 bases). Per the germline V gene, CDR1 is MDHEN and CDR2 is SYDVKM. V lost 6 bases to trimming and J lost 2 bases, with 8 bases between them. The CDR3 loop spans 12 amino acids.